This T cell receptor beta chain was retrieved from a study of T cell responses to AZD1222 COVID-19 vaccine. The study, taken as a whole, reports: After two AZD1222 doses, spike-specific TCR breadth and depth rose versus day 0.

Method: immunoSEQ multiplex PCR; TCRdb's copy keeps in-frame clones and lacks some. The repertoire holds tens of thousands of clones, with around 90% as singletons. Germline CDR1 is GTSNPN and CDR2 is SVGIG (reference sequence). The CDR3 is 12 residues long. The germline V and J ends were trimmed by 2 bases and 5 bases, with 9 bases remaining between them. With respect to this clone: Its antigen is as yet unknown.

This clonotype was sampled from an adult in good health. V and J are TRBV30 and TRBJ2-5; the D gene is possibly TRBD2 (6 bases). The sequencing here drew on peripheral blood, taken on day 0 of AZD1222 vaccination. The CDR3 DNA is TGTGCCTGGAGTTTCCGGGGGGAGACCCAGTACTTC. Translation: CAWSFRGETQYF.